This is a list of T cell receptor beta chains from one sample in a study of blood T cell repertoires in COVID-19. Repertoires were generated with immunoSEQ multiplex PCR, while TCRdb's copy carries only in-frame clones and drops some. The data hold some 220,000 clones, with approximately 92% observed a single time. The specimen sequenced was PBMCs or T cells enriched from blood (not recorded which). All receptors derive from a woman aged 18-30 years in a cohort exposed to, infected with or recovered from COVID-19 (not recorded which). Both conserved end residues are part of each CDR3. Each record gives: CDR3 length, J gene, D gene, V gene, clone size, CDR3 DNA, CDR3 protein. D genes are given only for firm matches. Size values are once, few and many counts, or a class for expanded clones, and some rows have none.

>16|TRBJ2-5|TRBD1|TRBV5-1|-
TGCGCCAGCAGCAAATCCGGGACAGATGGGGGAGAGACCCAGTACTTC
CASSKSGTDGGETQYF
>13|TRBJ1-1|TRBD1|TRBV6-5|once
TGTGCCAGCAGTCGGGACAGGGTGTCTGAAGCTTTCTTT
CASSRDRVSEAFF
>16|TRBJ1-6|-|TRBV14|-
TGTGCCAGCAGCCAAGTTTCTGGACACCATAATTCACCCCTCCACTTT
CASSQVSGHHNSPLHF
>15|TRBJ2-2|-|TRBV7-6|-
TGTGCCAGCAGCTTAAGCGGCGGGGAAGCCGGGGAGCTGTTTTTT
CASSLSGGEAGELFF
>15|TRBJ1-5|-|TRBV7-3|-
TGTGCCAGCAGCTTATATGCAGGGGAAAATCAGCCCCAGCATTTT
CASSLYAGENQPQHF
>14|TRBJ2-1|TRBD2|TRBV11-3|-
TGTGCCAGCAGCCTAGCGGGGGACGGCAATGAGCAGTTCTTC
CASSLAGDGNEQFF
>14|TRBJ2-7|TRBD1|TRBV5-1|-
TGCGCCAGCACGAGGGACAGCCCCTCCTACGAGCAGTACTTC
CASTRDSPSYEQYF
>15|TRBJ1-4|-|TRBV5-5|-
TGTGCCAGCAGCTTCAACGCGGGGGCTGATGAAAAACTGTTTTTT
CASSFNAGADEKLFF
>15|TRBJ2-5|TRBD1|TRBV5-1|once
TGCGCCAGCAGCTTGGAGACAGGGGTGGATGAGACCCAGTACTTC
CASSLETGVDETQYF
>14|TRBJ2-1|-|TRBV9|-
TGTGCCAGCAGCGTAGCGGACTACTACAATGAGCAGTTCTTC
CASSVADYYNEQFF
>15|TRBJ2-7|-|TRBV11-2|once
TGTGCCAGCAGCCCGAGAGTGGCGGTCGTCTACGAGCAGTACTTC
CASSPRVAVVYEQYF
>15|TRBJ1-4|TRBD1|TRBV29-1|-
TGCAGCGTGTGGAGTCTGGGGCAGGGGGAGGAAAAACTGTTTTTT
CSVWSLGQGEEKLFF
>14|TRBJ1-1|TRBD1|TRBV2|-
TGTGCCAGCACTCCGGGACAGGAGAACACTGAAGCTTTCTTT
CASTPGQENTEAFF
>19|TRBJ1-3|-|TRBV19|-
TGTGCCAGTAGTGTTCCCCCATCGTCGACAGGCCGCTCTGGAAACACCATATATTTT
CASSVPPSSTGRSGNTIYF
>13|TRBJ1-2|-|TRBV29-1|-
TGCAGCGTTGGGGGGGGCGACAACTATGGCTACACCTTC
CSVGGGDNYGYTF
>15|TRBJ1-2|TRBD1|TRBV19|-
TGTGCCAGTAGTCCTCAGTCCGGGACAGTGGGCGGCTACACCTTC
CASSPQSGTVGGYTF
>16|TRBJ2-3|-|TRBV27|-
TGTGCCAGCAGTTTCCTGCAGGGGCCTAGCACAGATACGCAGTATTTT
CASSFLQGPSTDTQYF
>13|TRBJ2-2|-|TRBV4-1|-
TGCGCCAGCAGCCAAGAACTAGGATTCTTGCTGTTTTTT
CASSQELGFLLFF
>12|TRBJ1-2|TRBD1|TRBV13|-
TGTGCCAGCAATCAGGGGGCGGATGGCTACACCTTC
CASNQGADGYTF
>14|TRBJ2-4|TRBD2|TRBV2|-
TGTGCCACTAGGGAGGGGTGGGAAAAAAACATTCAGTACTTC
CATREGWEKNIQYF
>12|TRBJ1-1|-|TRBV2|-
TGTGCCAGCAGGGAGAGGATACCTGAAGCTTTCTTT
CASRERIPEAFF
>16|TRBJ2-2|TRBD1|TRBV24-1|-
TGTGCCACCAGTGATAGGGGGACAGGGAGGACCGGGGAGCTGTTTTTT
CATSDRGTGRTGELFF
>15|TRBJ1-2|TRBD1|TRBV5-1|-
TGCGCCAGCAGCCCGGGACAGGGAGAAAGCTATGGCTACACCTTC
CASSPGQGESYGYTF
>18|TRBJ2-3|-|TRBV5-6|-
TGTGCCAGCAGCTTACCGAACCATTACAGCTCGTTCACAGATACGCAGTATTTT
CASSLPNHYSSFTDTQYF
>15|TRBJ1-1|TRBD1|TRBV5-4|-
TGTGCCAGCACCAGTCCCGGGACAGGGAACACTGAAGCTTTCTTT
CASTSPGTGNTEAFF
>16|TRBJ1-5|-|TRBV11-2|-
TGTGCCAGCAGCCCCTGGCCCGGGAGAAGCAATCAGCCCCAGCATTTT
CASSPWPGRSNQPQHF
>14|TRBJ1-6|-|TRBV27|-
TGTGCCAGCAGTTCACGACGGGATAATTCACCCCTCCACTTT
CASSSRRDNSPLHF
>14|TRBJ1-1|TRBD1|TRBV7-8|-
TGTGCCAGCAGCCCACGCCGGGACAGAACTGAAGCTTTCTTT
CASSPRRDRTEAFF
>15|TRBJ2-2|TRBD2|TRBV5-1|-
TGCGCCAGCAGCCCGACTAGCCTGAACACCGGGGAGCTGTTTTTT
CASSPTSLNTGELFF
>15|TRBJ2-2|-|TRBV15|-
TGTGCCACCAGCAGAGAAATACAGGGCGGCGGGGAGCTGTTTTTT
CATSREIQGGGELFF
>13|TRBJ1-2|-|TRBV28|-
TGTGCCAGCAGTCCAAGGACAGACCAGGGCTACACCTTC
CASSPRTDQGYTF
>17|TRBJ2-3|-|TRBV9|few
TGTGCCAGCAGCGTTAAGCCCAGGGGGGATTTCTCAGATACGCAGTATTTT
CASSVKPRGDFSDTQYF
>16|TRBJ2-3|TRBD2|TRBV29-1|-
TGCAGCGTCAAAGCTACTAGCGGGGGTGTTGTAGATACGCAGTATTTT
CSVKATSGGVVDTQYF
>17|TRBJ1-6|-|TRBV10-1|-
TGCGCCAGCAGTGAGGAACAACATGGAACGGGGAATTCACCCCTCCACTTT
CASSEEQHGTGNSPLHF
>13|TRBJ1-1|TRBD1|TRBV7-3|-
TGTGCCAGCAGCCAGGACAGGGACACTGAAGCTTTCTTT
CASSQDRDTEAFF
>17|TRBJ2-1|TRBD2|TRBV7-9|-
TGTGCCAGCAGTTCCACCGGGACTAGCGGGAGCTACAATGAGCAGTTCTTC
CASSSTGTSGSYNEQFF
>16|TRBJ2-1|TRBD2|TRBV5-1|once
TGCGCCAGCAGCTTGGCTAGCGGGAGCACTTACAATGAGCAGTTCTTC
CASSLASGSTYNEQFF
>14|TRBJ1-3|-|TRBV6-1|-
TGTGCCAGCAGTGAAGGCGAGATGCGAAACACCATATATTTT
CASSEGEMRNTIYF
>12|TRBJ2-1|TRBD1|TRBV28|-
TGTGCCAGCAAGACAGGGGAATATGAGCAGTTCTTC
CASKTGEYEQFF
>14|TRBJ2-1|-|TRBV9|-
TGTGCCAGCAGCGTAGTTAGGCACGGAGGTGAGCAGTTCTTC
CASSVVRHGGEQFF